This T cell receptor beta chain was recorded in a study of blood T cell repertoires in COVID-19 (dated by TCRdb to the early 2020s). Concerning the study at large: Samples covering the acute and convalescent phases of COVID-19 were provided by collaborators in the United States, Italy and Spain. The prospective study material was composed of cDNA or gDNA derived from T cells, B-cell-depleted T cells, or PBMCs. Deeply sampled blood TCRbeta repertoires from subjects exposed to, actively infected with, or recovered from COVID-19 were included in the dataset. A freely available public database, intended as a resource for researchers studying the immune response to SARS-CoV-2, is where the repertoires were released. The samples were drawn from the first 160 participants of the ongoing ImmuneRACE study and from 950 to 1,500 subjects provided by 6 global collaborators. Sample metadata almost always included a de-identified subject ID, COVID-19 status, age in years and sex. Where available, HLA class I and class II types were taken from metadata supplied by the sample provider and were not determined by assay-based typing. What the research found in general, with its limitations: The quantity of clinical and demographic metadata differed by source and by participant and was supplied without curation.

Comments on this clone: Its antigen target is currently unknown. No base qualities exist here, and no much larger clone lies one base off it.

The V end gives up 1 base and the J end 4 bases, leaving 13 bases in the junction not matched to a gene. The CDR3 runs 18 amino acids, cysteine and phenylalanine included. The CDR3 DNA has 54 bases and is translated from base 1. As encoded in the germline V gene, CDR1 is SGHTA while CDR2 is FQGNSA. TCRbeta CDR3 regions were amplified from genomic DNA by means of the immunoSEQ Assay, a bias-controlled multiplex PCR. As for the authors' bioinformatics: Nucleated cell counts per sample were estimated from amplification of reference gene primers within the assay. Sequence reads were collapsed and filtered to measure the absolute abundance of every unique TCRbeta CDR3 rearrangement. Productive Simpson clonality was computed per sample as the square root of Simpson's diversity index over productive rearrangements. TCRdb re-hosts the immuneACCESS table, in-frame sequences only. Its copies lack some clones; in the studies checked, an unresolved V gene accounts for under half of them, and the cause for the rest is not known. Clone size and the V and J calls come from that table; the DNA yielded D and trimming. Counted in this sample were around 130,000 clones; roughly 84% of them appeared once. The ten top clones hold 1.4% to 1.5% of the sample.

The collaborating institutions used their own protocols to collect whole blood in K2EDTA tubes. For TCRbeta analysis, collaborator samples were shipped as frozen whole blood, as isolated PBMCs, or as DNA extracted from either sample type. The source material was peripheral blood. The source is a man in his fifties or sixties with acute or convalescent COVID-19. The V and J segments used are TRBV7-2 and TRBJ2-5; 9 middle bases align to TRBD2. The CDR3 here reads CASSLVVSGSPRGETQYF. The nucleotide sequence is given as TGTGCCAGCAGCTTAGTAGTTAGCGGGAGTCCCAGGGGAGAGACCCAGTACTTC.